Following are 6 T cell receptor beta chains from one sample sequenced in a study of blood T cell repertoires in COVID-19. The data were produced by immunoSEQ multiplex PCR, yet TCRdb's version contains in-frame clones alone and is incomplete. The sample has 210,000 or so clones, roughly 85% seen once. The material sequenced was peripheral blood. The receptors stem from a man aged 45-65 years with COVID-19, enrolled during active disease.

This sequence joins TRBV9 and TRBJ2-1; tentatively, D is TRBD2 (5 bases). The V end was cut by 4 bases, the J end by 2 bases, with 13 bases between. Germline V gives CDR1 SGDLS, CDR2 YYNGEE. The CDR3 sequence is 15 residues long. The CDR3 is CASSPELGTYNEQFF. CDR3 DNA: TGTGCCAGCAGCCCAGAACTAGGAACCTACAATGAGCAGTTCTTC.

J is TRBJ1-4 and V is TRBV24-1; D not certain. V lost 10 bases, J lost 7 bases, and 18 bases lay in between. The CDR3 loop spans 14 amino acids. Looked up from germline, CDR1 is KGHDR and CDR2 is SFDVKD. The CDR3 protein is CATSAGSPSEKLFF. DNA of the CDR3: TGTGCCACTTCTGCCGGGAGTCCCAGTGAAAAACTGTTTTTT.

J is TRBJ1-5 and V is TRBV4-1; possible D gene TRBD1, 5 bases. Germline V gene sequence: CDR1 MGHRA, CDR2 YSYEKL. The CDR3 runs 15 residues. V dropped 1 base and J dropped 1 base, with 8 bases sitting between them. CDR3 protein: CASSQAWTSNQPQHF. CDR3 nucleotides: TGCGCCAGCAGCCAAGCCTGGACAAGCAATCAGCCCCAGCATTTT.

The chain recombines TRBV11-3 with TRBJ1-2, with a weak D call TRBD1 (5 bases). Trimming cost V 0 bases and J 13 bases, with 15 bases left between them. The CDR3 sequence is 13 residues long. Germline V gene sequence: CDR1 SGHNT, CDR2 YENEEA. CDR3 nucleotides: TGTGCCAGCAGCTTAGATAACTCCGTTGGGGCCACCTTC. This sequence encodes CASSLDNSVGATF. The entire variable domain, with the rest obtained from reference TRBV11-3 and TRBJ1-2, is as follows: EAGVVQSPRYKIIEKKQPVAFWCNPISGHNTLYWYLQNLGQGPELLIRYENEEAVDDSQLPKDRFSAERLKGVDSTLKIQPAELGDSAVYLCASSLDNSVGATFGSGTRLTVV.

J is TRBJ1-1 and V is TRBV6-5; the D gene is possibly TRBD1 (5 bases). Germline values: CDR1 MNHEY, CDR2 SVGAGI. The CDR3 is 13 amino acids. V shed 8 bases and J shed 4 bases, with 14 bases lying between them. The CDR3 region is CASGPGLTTEAFF. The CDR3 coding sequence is TGTGCCAGCGGACCGGGACTGACCACTGAAGCTTTCTTT.

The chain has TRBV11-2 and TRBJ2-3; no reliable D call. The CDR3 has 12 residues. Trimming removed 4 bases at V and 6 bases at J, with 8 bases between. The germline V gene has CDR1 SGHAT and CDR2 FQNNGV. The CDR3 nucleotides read TGTGCCAGCAGCTCAGACTCTGATACGCAGTATTTT. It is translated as CASSSDSDTQYF.